The subject of this entry is one T cell receptor (beta chain). The data were obtained in a study of blood T cell repertoires in COVID-19. At the level of the study: PBMCs, B-cell-depleted T cells, or T cells were the source of the cDNA or gDNA that made up the material.

This table comes from immunoSEQ multiplex PCR, and its TCRdb copy is limited to in-frame clones, with some not included. The table includes about 48,000 clones, roughly 77% detected once. This CDR3 has 14 amino acids. In germline, CDR1 is SGHRS, CDR2 YFSETQ. The V end was cut by 4 bases, the J end by 7 bases, with 15 bases between. This receptor was obtained from a human donor with active or convalescent COVID-19. The donor label of this sample is uncertain. Sequencing was carried out using peripheral blood. The chain uses TRBV5-1 and TRBJ2-1; tentative D call: TRBD2 (5 bases). The CDR3 region is CASSPVRGGNEQFF. The DNA for the CDR3 is TGCGCCAGCAGCCCTGTCCGTGGCGGGAATGAGCAGTTCTTC. Full variable domain (missing parts from reference TRBV5-1 and TRBJ2-1): KAGVTQTPRYLIKTRGQQVTLSCSPISGHRSVSWYQQTPGQGLQFLFEYFSETQRNKGNFPGRFSGRQFSNSRSEMNVSTLELGDSALYLCASSPVRGGNEQFFGPGTRLTVL.